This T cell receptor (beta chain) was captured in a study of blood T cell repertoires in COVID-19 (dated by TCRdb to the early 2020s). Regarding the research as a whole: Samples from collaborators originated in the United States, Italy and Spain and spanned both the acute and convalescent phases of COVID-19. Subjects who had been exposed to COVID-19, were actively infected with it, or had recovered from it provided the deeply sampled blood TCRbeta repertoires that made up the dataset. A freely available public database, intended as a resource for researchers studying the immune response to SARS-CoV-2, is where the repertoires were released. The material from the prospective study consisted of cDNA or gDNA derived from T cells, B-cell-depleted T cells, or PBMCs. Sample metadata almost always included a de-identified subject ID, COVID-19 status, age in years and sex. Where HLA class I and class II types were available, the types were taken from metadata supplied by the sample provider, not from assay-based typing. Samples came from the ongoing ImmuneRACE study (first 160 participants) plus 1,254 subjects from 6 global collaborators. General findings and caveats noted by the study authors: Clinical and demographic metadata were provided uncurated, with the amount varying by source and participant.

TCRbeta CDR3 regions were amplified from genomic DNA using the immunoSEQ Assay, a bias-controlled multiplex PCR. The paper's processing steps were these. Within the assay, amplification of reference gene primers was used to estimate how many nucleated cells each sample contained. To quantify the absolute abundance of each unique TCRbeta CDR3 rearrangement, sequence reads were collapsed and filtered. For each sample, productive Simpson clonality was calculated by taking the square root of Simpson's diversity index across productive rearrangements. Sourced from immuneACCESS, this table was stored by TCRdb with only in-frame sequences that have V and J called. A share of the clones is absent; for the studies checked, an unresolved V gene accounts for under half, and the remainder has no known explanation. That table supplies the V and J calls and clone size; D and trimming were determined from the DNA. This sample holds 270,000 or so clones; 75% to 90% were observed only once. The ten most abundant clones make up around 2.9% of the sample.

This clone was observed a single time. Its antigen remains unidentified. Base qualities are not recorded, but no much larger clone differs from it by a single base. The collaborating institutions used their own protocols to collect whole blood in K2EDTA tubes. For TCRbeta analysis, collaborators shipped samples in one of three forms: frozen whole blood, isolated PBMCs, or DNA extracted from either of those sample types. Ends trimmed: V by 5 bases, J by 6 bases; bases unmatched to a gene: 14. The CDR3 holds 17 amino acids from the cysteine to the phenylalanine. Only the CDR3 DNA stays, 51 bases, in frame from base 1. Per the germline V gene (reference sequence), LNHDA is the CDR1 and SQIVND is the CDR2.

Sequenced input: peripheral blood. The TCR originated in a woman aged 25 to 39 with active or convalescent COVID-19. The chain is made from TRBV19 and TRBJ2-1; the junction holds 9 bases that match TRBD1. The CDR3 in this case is CASSPREGDRVRNEQFF. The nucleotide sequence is TGTGCCAGTAGTCCTAGGGAAGGGGACAGGGTTCGCAATGAGCAGTTCTTC.